The rows below give T cell receptor beta chains drawn from one sample of a study of blood T cell repertoires in COVID-19. Here immunoSEQ multiplex PCR was the method, and the copy in TCRdb shows in-frame clones only, minus some. The sample yields 40,000 to 60,000 clones, about 85% seen once. The material sequenced was peripheral blood. Receptor source: a human donor in a cohort sampled during active COVID-19. Both conserved end residues are part of each CDR3. The D gene is left open where the match is weak. Only part of the rows carry a size: once, few, many, or a class if the clone is expanded.

d_call	v_call	clone_size	j_call	cdr3_nt	cdr3_aa
NA	TRBV18	NA	TRBJ1-1	TGTGCCAGCTCACCAAGGCAGGCAGGGAGGGACACTGAAGCTTTCTTT	CASSPRQAGRDTEAFF
TRBD2	TRBV6-2/TRBV6-3	NA	TRBJ2-1	TGTGCCAGCAGTCTAAGCGGGAGCGCCTACAATGAGCAGTTCTTC	CASSLSGSAYNEQFF
NA	TRBV11-1	NA	TRBJ2-1	TGTGCCAGCAGCTTAGGAAGCGGCTACTACAATGAGCAGTTCTTC	CASSLGSGYYNEQFF
NA	TRBV7-9	NA	TRBJ1-2	TGTGCCAGCAGCTGGGGGACAACTAACTATGGCTACACCTTC	CASSWGTTNYGYTF
NA	TRBV2	NA	TRBJ1-1	TGTGCCAGCAAGGCGGACACCAACACTGAAGCTTTCTTT	CASKADTNTEAFF
NA	TRBV7-2	NA	TRBJ2-7	TGTGCCAGCAGCTTAGGGCCCTCCTACGAGCAGTACTTC	CASSLGPSYEQYF
TRBD1	TRBV18	NA	TRBJ2-1	TGTGCCAGCTCACCCCCCGGGACAGGGGATAATGAGCAGTTCTTC	CASSPPGTGDNEQFF
NA	TRBV19	NA	TRBJ1-3	TGTGCCAGCACCCCAGGGTTTCGCCTGTCTGGAAACACCATATATTTT	CASTPGFRLSGNTIYF
NA	TRBV27	NA	TRBJ1-4	TGTGCCAGCAGTATCCTCATCGACAGGAGCTTCAATGAAAAACTGTTTTTT	CASSILIDRSFNEKLFF
NA	TRBV28	once	TRBJ1-3	TGTGCCAGCAGTCCCTCTTTGGAAAGGGGATCTTACTCATTTTCTGGAAACACCATATATTTT	CASSPSLERGSYSFSGNTIYF
NA	TRBV4-1	NA	TRBJ1-5	TGCGCCAGCAGCCAAGAAACGACAGTGAGCAATCAGCCCCAGCATTTT	CASSQETTVSNQPQHF
TRBD1	TRBV18	NA	TRBJ2-1	TGTGCCAGCTCACCACCAATAGGGGGCACTGAGCAGTTCTTC	CASSPPIGGTEQFF
TRBD2	TRBV7-8	NA	TRBJ2-1	TGTGCCAGCAGCCAGGGACTAGCGGGAGGAATCAATGAGCAGTTCTTC	CASSQGLAGGINEQFF
NA	TRBV3-1/TRBV3-2	NA	TRBJ1-5	TGTGCCAGCAGCCAAGGACAGGAACAGCCCCAGCATTTT	CASSQGQEQPQHF
TRBD1	TRBV9	NA	TRBJ2-1	TGTGCCAGCAGCGTAGAAAATGTGGTTCTGGTTGGGACAGGAGAAGACAATGAGCAGTTCTTC	CASSVENVVLVGTGEDNEQFF
NA	TRBV2	few	TRBJ2-2	TGTGCCAGCAGTGACCAGCGGACGAACACCGGGGAGCTGTTTTTT	CASSDQRTNTGELFF
NA	TRBV2	NA	TRBJ1-1	TGTGCCAGCAATGGCATGAACACTGAAGCTTTCTTT	CASNGMNTEAFF
NA	TRBV19	NA	TRBJ1-3	TGTGCCAGTAGTTACACTGGGCATGGAAACACCATATATTTT	CASSYTGHGNTIYF
NA	TRBV3-1/TRBV3-2	NA	TRBJ1-2	TGTGCCAGCAGCCAAGGACAGAGTAAGAGGCGCTATGGCTACACCTTC	CASSQGQSKRRYGYTF
TRBD1	TRBV5-1	once	TRBJ1-1	TGCGCCAGCAGCCCCGGGGACAGGCATGCTGAAGCTTTCTTT	CASSPGDRHAEAFF
NA	TRBV7-8	NA	TRBJ1-1	TGTGCCAGCAGCTTTGGGAGGTTCAACACTGAAGCTTTCTTT	CASSFGRFNTEAFF
TRBD1	TRBV5-1	NA	TRBJ1-2	TGCGCCAGCAGCTTGAACGACAGGGGGCGAAGAACCTATGGCTACACCTTC	CASSLNDRGRRTYGYTF
TRBD2	TRBV11-3	medium-sized	TRBJ2-2	TGTGCCAGCAGCTCGAGCGGGGTTACTACCGGGGAGCTGTTTTTT	CASSSSGVTTGELFF
NA	TRBV7-9	NA	TRBJ2-7	TGTGCCAGCAGCCCCATAGCGGTGAGGTCCTACGAGCAGTACTTC	CASSPIAVRSYEQYF
NA	TRBV11-2	NA	TRBJ2-1	TGTGCCAGCAGCTTTCAAAGGGGCAATGAGCAGTTCTTC	CASSFQRGNEQFF
NA	TRBV29-1	NA	TRBJ2-1	TGCAGCGTTGAAGTTGGAGGGACCCCCTACAATGAGCAGTTCTTC	CSVEVGGTPYNEQFF
TRBD2	TRBV7-7	NA	TRBJ2-3	TGTGCTAGCAGCTTAACTAGCGGACCCACAGATACGCAGTATTTT	CASSLTSGPTDTQYF
NA	TRBV3-1/TRBV3-2	NA	TRBJ1-2	TGTGCCAGCAGCCAAGCAGGCCGGATTTACACCTTC	CASSQAGRIYTF
TRBD2	TRBV29-1	few	TRBJ2-2	TGCAGCGTTGAGCGGGGGGCGACCGGGGAGCTGTTTTTT	CSVERGATGELFF
NA	TRBV3-1/TRBV3-2	NA	TRBJ2-1	TGTGCCAGCAGCCCCCCATCACCCGGGACTCAGAGCTCCTACAATGAGCAGTTCTTC	CASSPPSPGTQSSYNEQFF
NA	TRBV7-3	NA	TRBJ2-3	TGTGCCAGCAGCTTCGCCGCGGGCAGGGGAGTGAGGGCAGATACGCAGTATTTT	CASSFAAGRGVRADTQYF
NA	TRBV5-4	NA	TRBJ2-5	TGTGCCAGCAGCTTGGATGCCCAGCAAGAGACCCAGTACTTC	CASSLDAQQETQYF
NA	TRBV6-5	NA	TRBJ1-1	TGTGCCAGCAGTTACTCGCCAGCGGTGAACACTGAAGCTTTCTTT	CASSYSPAVNTEAFF
TRBD1	TRBV27	once	TRBJ2-3	TGTGCCAGCAGTTCCATCCGGGACAGAGGGGCAGATACGCAGTATTTT	CASSSIRDRGADTQYF
TRBD2	TRBV28	NA	TRBJ2-1	TGTGCCAGCAGTTTGGGACTAGCGGAGTCCTACAATGAGCAGTTCTTC	CASSLGLAESYNEQFF
NA	TRBV19	NA	TRBJ2-7	TGTGCCAGTAGTATAGCGGATGGGGCGTACGAGCAGTACTTC	CASSIADGAYEQYF
TRBD2	TRBV27	NA	TRBJ2-1	TGTGCCAGCAGTGCCCCGGGACTAGCGGACAATGAGCAGTTCTTC	CASSAPGLADNEQFF
TRBD1	TRBV29-1	NA	TRBJ2-7	TGCAGCGTTGTAGGCAGGGGGCTCGACGAGCAGTACTTC	CSVVGRGLDEQYF
NA	TRBV24-1	once	TRBJ2-7	TGTGCCACCGCGATCGGGACATCCAAGGGTGGCGAGCAGTACTTC	CATAIGTSKGGEQYF
TRBD1	TRBV11-2	NA	TRBJ1-2	TGTGCCAGCAGCTTTACCGGGACAGGGGTTGGCTACACCTTC	CASSFTGTGVGYTF
TRBD1	TRBV5-1	NA	TRBJ2-3	TGCGCCAGCAGCCTAGGACAGGACACAGATACGCAGTATTTT	CASSLGQDTDTQYF
NA	TRBV5-1	NA	TRBJ2-3	TGCGCCAGCAGCTGGGAGGCGGGCCCGAGAGGGGATACGCAGTATTTT	CASSWEAGPRGDTQYF
NA	TRBV19	NA	TRBJ2-5	TGTGCCAGTAGTATAGTTCCAGGGTTGGGCGAGACCCAGTACTTC	CASSIVPGLGETQYF
NA	TRBV19	once	TRBJ1-3	TGTGCCAGTAGTATTTTAGGGGCGAACTCTGGAAACACCATATATTTT	CASSILGANSGNTIYF
TRBD1	TRBV9	NA	TRBJ1-3	TGTGCCAGCAGCAGACAGGGTATTATTGGAAACACCATATATTTT	CASSRQGIIGNTIYF
TRBD1	TRBV6-5	few	TRBJ1-5	TGTGCCAGCAGTTACGACGGGACAGGCAATCAGCCCCAGCATTTT	CASSYDGTGNQPQHF
TRBD1	TRBV29-1	NA	TRBJ1-1	TGCAGCTCTGAGGACAGGGGTAAAGCTTTCTTT	CSSEDRGKAFF
NA	TRBV18	NA	TRBJ2-3	TGTGCCAGCTCACCTCCCAGCCTAGGCACAGATACGCAGTATTTT	CASSPPSLGTDTQYF